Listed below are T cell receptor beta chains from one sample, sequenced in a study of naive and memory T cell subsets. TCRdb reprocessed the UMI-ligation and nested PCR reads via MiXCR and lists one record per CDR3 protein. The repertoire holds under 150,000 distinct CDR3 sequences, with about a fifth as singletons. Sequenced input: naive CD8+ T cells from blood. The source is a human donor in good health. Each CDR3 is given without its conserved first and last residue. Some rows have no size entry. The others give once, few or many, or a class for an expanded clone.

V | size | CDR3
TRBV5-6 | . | ASSLEGHETQY
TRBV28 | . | ASSSPPNGPQETQY
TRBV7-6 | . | ASSLASPNTEAF
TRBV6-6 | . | ASSSGQTLETQY
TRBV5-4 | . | ASSLQGAANYGYT
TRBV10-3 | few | AIRGEGTDTQY
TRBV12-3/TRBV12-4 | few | ASSLGGTIY
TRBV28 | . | ASSYLHAGTSGTQQETQY
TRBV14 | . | ASSQVAGDGYEQY
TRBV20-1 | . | SARDSAGPYYEQY
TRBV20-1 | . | SARDLSSGKETQY
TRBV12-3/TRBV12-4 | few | ASSFIGYNEQF
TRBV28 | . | ASSLSARPGANVLT
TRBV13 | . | ASSIPGTGGYNEQF
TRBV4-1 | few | ASSQEDRGGYEQY
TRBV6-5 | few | ASGGGSYNEQF
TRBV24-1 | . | ATSESGGTGELF
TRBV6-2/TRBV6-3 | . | ASSSVLGSGNEQF
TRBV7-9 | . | ASSIDRFLSGANVLT
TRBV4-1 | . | ASSPQDVTSITQF
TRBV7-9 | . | ASSSRGQGAWGANVLT
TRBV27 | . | ASSQNQETQY
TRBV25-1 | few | ASSGDAGHQF
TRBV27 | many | ASSPETMSETQY
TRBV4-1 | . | ASSQEASGAAQF
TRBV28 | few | ASRTLEGVSEQF
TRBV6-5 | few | ASSYSSAAEAF
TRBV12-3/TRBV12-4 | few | ASSLDAGFALDTQY
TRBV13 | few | ASSTPGGPSGSTGANVLT
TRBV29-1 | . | SVETISGIKGEQF
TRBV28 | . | ASRGTSGRYEQY
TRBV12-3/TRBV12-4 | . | ASSSHGNQPQH
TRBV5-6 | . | ASSLVRSTPYEQY
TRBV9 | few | ASSKEGGRQPQH
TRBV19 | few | ASSIAGTNTEAF
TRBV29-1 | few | SVETVQETQY
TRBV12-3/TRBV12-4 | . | ASSFWSETQY
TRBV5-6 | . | ASSLEARWTEAF
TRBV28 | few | ASSFDTFLSYEQY
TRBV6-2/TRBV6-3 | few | ASSLPGGEHGYT
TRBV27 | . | ASSLYTGVIETQY
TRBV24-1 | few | ATSDWDGYT